The rows below give T cell receptor beta chains drawn from one sample of a study of cytomegalovirus exposure and HLA in healthy donors. Here immunoSEQ multiplex PCR was the method, and the copy in TCRdb shows in-frame clones only, minus some. This table has some 200,000 clones, 80% to 85% appearing once. What was sequenced was PBMCs. These receptor sequences come from a man aged 45-65 years in good health and CMV-seronegative. CDR3s include the opening cysteine and the closing phenylalanine or tryptophan. Fields, in order: J gene, V gene, clone size, D gene, CDR3 protein, CDR3 DNA. The D gene is left open where the match is weak. Size values are once, few and many counts, or a class for expanded clones, and some rows have none.

>TRBJ2-1|TRBV6-5|NA|NA
CASSSSTRLSYNEQFF
TGTGCCAGCAGTTCCTCGACACGTCTCTCCTACAATGAGCAGTTCTTC
>TRBJ1-6|TRBV5-4|NA|NA
CASSHDSQNSPLHF
TGTGCCAGCAGCCATGACAGCCAGAATTCACCCCTCCACTTT
>TRBJ1-2|TRBV7-2|NA|TRBD1
CASSMTGVGYGYTF
TGTGCCAGCAGCATGACAGGGGTGGGCTATGGCTACACCTTC
>TRBJ1-1|TRBV5-1|NA|NA
CASSKQQGASEAFF
TGCGCCAGCAGCAAACAACAGGGAGCATCTGAAGCTTTCTTT
>TRBJ1-2|TRBV5-1|few|TRBD1
CASSLAGTGLDLNYGYTF
TGCGCCAGCAGCTTGGCGGGGACAGGGCTAGATCTTAACTATGGCTACACCTTC
>TRBJ1-1|TRBV19|NA|TRBD1
CASSRQGSNTEAFF
TGTGCCAGTAGTAGACAGGGGTCGAACACTGAAGCTTTCTTT
>TRBJ2-7|TRBV7-2|NA|NA
CASSLRYTDEQYF
TGTGCCAGCAGCCTAAGGTACACAGACGAGCAGTACTTC
>TRBJ2-7|TRBV6-6|NA|TRBD2
CASGKREGKTYEQYF
TGTGCCAGCGGGAAGCGGGAGGGCAAGACCTACGAGCAGTACTTC
>TRBJ1-1|TRBV9|once|NA
CASSVYRNTEAFF
TGTGCCAGCAGCGTCTACAGGAACACTGAAGCTTTCTTT
>TRBJ2-7|TRBV7-2|NA|TRBD2
CASSFRLAAPHEQYF
TGTGCCAGCAGCTTTAGACTAGCGGCCCCCCACGAGCAGTACTTC
>TRBJ2-7|TRBV7-2|NA|TRBD2
CASSLGTSSSYEQYF
TGTGCCAGCAGCTTGGGGACTAGTTCCTCCTACGAGCAGTACTTC
>TRBJ2-7|TRBV28|NA|NA
CASSPHLEVDFRIANEQYF
TGTGCCAGCAGTCCCCATCTAGAAGTAGACTTTAGAATTGCGAACGAGCAGTACTTC
>TRBJ2-1|TRBV7-9|NA|NA
CASSQGLPLGNEQFF
TGTGCCAGCAGCCAGGGGCTCCCATTGGGTAATGAGCAGTTCTTC
>TRBJ1-5|TRBV15|NA|TRBD1
CATSRETGSNQPQHF
TGTGCCACCAGCAGAGAGACAGGGAGCAATCAGCCCCAGCATTTT
>TRBJ1-1|TRBV5-6|NA|TRBD1
CASSGLGGAFGTEAFF
TGTGCCAGCAGCGGCTTAGGGGGCGCGTTTGGCACTGAAGCTTTCTTT
>TRBJ1-3|TRBV29-1|NA|NA
CSGIQDSGNTIYF
TGCAGCGGTATACAGGACTCTGGAAACACCATATATTTT
>TRBJ2-1|TRBV10-3|once|NA
CAISGGPMFDEQFF
TGTGCCATCAGTGGAGGTCCGATGTTCGATGAGCAGTTCTTC
>TRBJ1-2|TRBV6-5|few|TRBD1
CASSLDRGGYGYTF
TGTGCCAGCAGTCTAGACAGGGGTGGCTATGGCTACACCTTC
>TRBJ1-5|TRBV7-2|NA|NA
CASSLVFGGGAGNQPQHF
TGTGCCAGCAGCTTGGTTTTCGGCGGGGGCGCGGGCAATCAGCCCCAGCATTTT
>TRBJ2-2|TRBV6-6|NA|NA
CASRVGGVTGELFF
TGTGCCAGCAGGGTAGGGGGAGTTACCGGGGAGCTGTTTTTT
>TRBJ2-2|TRBV11-2|NA|TRBD2
CASSTGLAGPGELFF
TGTGCCAGCAGCACGGGACTAGCGGGGCCCGGGGAGCTGTTTTTT
>TRBJ1-1|TRBV5-1|NA|NA
CASSPGIPVLEAFF
TGCGCCAGCAGCCCCGGGATCCCCGTTTTAGAAGCTTTCTTT
>TRBJ2-1|TRBV18|NA|NA
CASSPRGDSYNEQFF
TGTGCCAGCTCACCTCGCGGGGACTCCTACAATGAGCAGTTCTTC
>TRBJ1-6|TRBV18|NA|TRBD1
CASSRTGVYSPLHF
TGTGCCAGCTCACGGACAGGGGTCTATTCACCCCTCCACTTT
>TRBJ2-2|TRBV19|once|NA
CASKQPEGFVTGELFF
TGTGCCAGTAAACAGCCGGAGGGGTTTGTCACCGGGGAGCTGTTTTTT
>TRBJ2-1|TRBV18|NA|TRBD2
CASSPPQLARNNEQFF
TGTGCCAGCTCACCACCTCAACTAGCGCGTAACAATGAGCAGTTCTTC
>TRBJ2-2|TRBV5-1|few|NA
CASSSGTLNTGELFF
TGCGCCAGCAGCTCCGGGACATTGAACACCGGGGAGCTGTTTTTT
>TRBJ1-5|TRBV19|NA|NA
CASSPNQPQHF
TGTGCCAGTAGTCCAAATCAGCCCCAGCATTTT
>TRBJ2-7|TRBV6-1|NA|TRBD1
CASIARTGSSYEQYF
TGTGCCAGCATCGCGAGGACAGGGAGCTCCTACGAGCAGTACTTC
>TRBJ1-5|TRBV23-1|NA|TRBD1
CASSKPSRGASNQPQHF
TGCGCCAGCAGCAAACCATCCAGGGGGGCAAGCAATCAGCCCCAGCATTTT
>TRBJ2-7|TRBV7-2|NA|TRBD1
CASSLKTSRDRPYEQYF
TGTGCCAGCAGCTTAAAGACGTCTAGGGACAGGCCCTACGAGCAGTACTTC
>TRBJ1-3|TRBV27|once|NA
CASKNTGSSGNTIYF
TGTGCCAGCAAAAACACAGGGTCCTCTGGAAACACCATATATTTT
>TRBJ2-5|TRBV10-3|NA|NA
CAISEREQETQYF
TGTGCCATCAGTGAGAGAGAACAAGAGACCCAGTACTTC
>TRBJ2-2|TRBV19|NA|TRBD2
CASRTPGPNIGRGELFF
TGTGCCAGTAGGACTCCCGGGCCAAACATCGGGAGGGGGGAGCTGTTTTTT
>TRBJ2-2|TRBV7-9|NA|TRBD2
CASSRGTSGRLSTGELFF
TGTGCCAGCAGCCGAGGGACTAGCGGGAGGTTGTCCACCGGGGAGCTGTTTTTT
>TRBJ1-4|TRBV7-2|NA|NA
CASSLQASYDEKLFF
TGTGCCAGCAGCCTCCAGGCTTCCTATGATGAAAAACTGTTTTTT
>TRBJ2-7|TRBV19|NA|TRBD1
CASKSGGGPYEQYF
TGTGCCAGTAAATCAGGGGGCGGACCATACGAGCAGTACTTC
>TRBJ2-3|TRBV7-2|NA|NA
CASSLGGRGTDTQYF
TGTGCCAGCAGCTTGGGGGGGCGGGGCACAGATACGCAGTATTTT
>TRBJ2-1|TRBV18|NA|NA
CASSLSGAQNEQFF
TGTGCCAGCTCACTATCAGGGGCCCAAAATGAGCAGTTCTTC
>TRBJ1-3|TRBV19|NA|NA
CASSGPEMAGSGNTIYF
TGTGCCAGTAGCGGGCCTGAGATGGCGGGCTCTGGAAACACCATATATTTT
>TRBJ2-7|TRBV28|NA|TRBD1
CASSGEIQGVREQYF
TGTGCCAGCAGTGGAGAGATACAGGGGGTCCGCGAGCAGTACTTC
>TRBJ2-7|TRBV10-2|few|TRBD2
CASSESTSGVWEQYF
TGCGCCAGCAGTGAGTCAACTAGCGGGGTGTGGGAGCAGTACTTC
>TRBJ2-7|TRBV4-3|few|NA
CASSQDTRGYYEQYF
TGCGCCAGCAGCCAAGACACTAGGGGGTACTACGAGCAGTACTTC
>TRBJ2-7|TRBV9|NA|NA
CASSPAGEGYEQYF
TGTGCCAGCAGCCCCGCGGGCGAAGGATACGAGCAGTACTTC
>TRBJ2-1|TRBV27|NA|TRBD2
CASSSGTSGSNEQFF
TGTGCCAGCAGTTCCGGGACTAGCGGGTCCAATGAGCAGTTCTTC
>TRBJ2-2|TRBV5-1|NA|NA
CASSSDRSFSNTGELFF
TGCGCCAGCAGCTCGGACAGAAGCTTTTCGAACACCGGGGAGCTGTTTTTT
>TRBJ1-5|TRBV7-9|NA|NA
CSSSTSRQPQHF
TGTTCCAGCAGCACTAGTCGTCAGCCCCAGCATTTT